The text below deals with one T cell receptor beta chain. Sequencing used immunoSEQ multiplex PCR; TCRdb keeps in-frame clones, though not all of them. The sample lists 150,000 to 180,000 clones; more than 80% were seen once. Per germline, CDR1 MNHNY and CDR2 SVGAGI (reference sequence). V was cut by 5 bases and J by 0 bases, with 18 bases left in between. The CDR3 spans 17 residues. This record comes from a study of blood T cell repertoires in COVID-19. Sequenced: peripheral blood. The J gene is TRBJ2-3, the V gene TRBV6-6; D not resolved. This sequence originates from a man aged 45 to 65 with acute or convalescent COVID-19. The CDR3 DNA reads as TGTGCCAGCAGTCCCCGCGGATCCCTTCGAAGCACAGATACGCAGTATTTT. Translation gives CASSPRGSLRSTDTQYF.